This T cell receptor (beta chain) was observed in a study of CD8+ T cells in alopecia areata. Extracted from the samples, RNA was reverse transcribed into cDNA to serve as the sequencing template. Data came from immunoSEQ multiplex PCR; TCRdb stores just in-frame clones and leaves some out. The sample has approximately 150,000 clones, roughly 48% seen once. Germline CDR1 SGHAT, CDR2 FQNNGV. This CDR3 spans 14 amino acids. V was clipped by 1 base and J by 4 bases; unmatched bases: 3. This clonotype was sampled from a human donor with alopecia areata. The V gene is TRBV11-2, the J gene TRBJ1-2; 7 bases fit TRBD1. Sequencing was carried out using CD4+ T cells sorted from blood. CDR3 region: CASSLGGTAYGYTF. The CDR3 bases are TGTGCCAGCAGCTTAGGGGGGACAGCCTATGGCTACACCTTC. The whole variable domain, filled in from reference TRBV11-2 and TRBJ1-2, reads EAGVAQSPRYKIIEKRQSVAFWCNPISGHATLYWYQQILGQGPKLLIQFQNNGVVDDSQLPKDRFSAERLKGVDSTLKIQPAKLEDSAVYLCASSLGGTAYGYTFGSGTRLTVV.